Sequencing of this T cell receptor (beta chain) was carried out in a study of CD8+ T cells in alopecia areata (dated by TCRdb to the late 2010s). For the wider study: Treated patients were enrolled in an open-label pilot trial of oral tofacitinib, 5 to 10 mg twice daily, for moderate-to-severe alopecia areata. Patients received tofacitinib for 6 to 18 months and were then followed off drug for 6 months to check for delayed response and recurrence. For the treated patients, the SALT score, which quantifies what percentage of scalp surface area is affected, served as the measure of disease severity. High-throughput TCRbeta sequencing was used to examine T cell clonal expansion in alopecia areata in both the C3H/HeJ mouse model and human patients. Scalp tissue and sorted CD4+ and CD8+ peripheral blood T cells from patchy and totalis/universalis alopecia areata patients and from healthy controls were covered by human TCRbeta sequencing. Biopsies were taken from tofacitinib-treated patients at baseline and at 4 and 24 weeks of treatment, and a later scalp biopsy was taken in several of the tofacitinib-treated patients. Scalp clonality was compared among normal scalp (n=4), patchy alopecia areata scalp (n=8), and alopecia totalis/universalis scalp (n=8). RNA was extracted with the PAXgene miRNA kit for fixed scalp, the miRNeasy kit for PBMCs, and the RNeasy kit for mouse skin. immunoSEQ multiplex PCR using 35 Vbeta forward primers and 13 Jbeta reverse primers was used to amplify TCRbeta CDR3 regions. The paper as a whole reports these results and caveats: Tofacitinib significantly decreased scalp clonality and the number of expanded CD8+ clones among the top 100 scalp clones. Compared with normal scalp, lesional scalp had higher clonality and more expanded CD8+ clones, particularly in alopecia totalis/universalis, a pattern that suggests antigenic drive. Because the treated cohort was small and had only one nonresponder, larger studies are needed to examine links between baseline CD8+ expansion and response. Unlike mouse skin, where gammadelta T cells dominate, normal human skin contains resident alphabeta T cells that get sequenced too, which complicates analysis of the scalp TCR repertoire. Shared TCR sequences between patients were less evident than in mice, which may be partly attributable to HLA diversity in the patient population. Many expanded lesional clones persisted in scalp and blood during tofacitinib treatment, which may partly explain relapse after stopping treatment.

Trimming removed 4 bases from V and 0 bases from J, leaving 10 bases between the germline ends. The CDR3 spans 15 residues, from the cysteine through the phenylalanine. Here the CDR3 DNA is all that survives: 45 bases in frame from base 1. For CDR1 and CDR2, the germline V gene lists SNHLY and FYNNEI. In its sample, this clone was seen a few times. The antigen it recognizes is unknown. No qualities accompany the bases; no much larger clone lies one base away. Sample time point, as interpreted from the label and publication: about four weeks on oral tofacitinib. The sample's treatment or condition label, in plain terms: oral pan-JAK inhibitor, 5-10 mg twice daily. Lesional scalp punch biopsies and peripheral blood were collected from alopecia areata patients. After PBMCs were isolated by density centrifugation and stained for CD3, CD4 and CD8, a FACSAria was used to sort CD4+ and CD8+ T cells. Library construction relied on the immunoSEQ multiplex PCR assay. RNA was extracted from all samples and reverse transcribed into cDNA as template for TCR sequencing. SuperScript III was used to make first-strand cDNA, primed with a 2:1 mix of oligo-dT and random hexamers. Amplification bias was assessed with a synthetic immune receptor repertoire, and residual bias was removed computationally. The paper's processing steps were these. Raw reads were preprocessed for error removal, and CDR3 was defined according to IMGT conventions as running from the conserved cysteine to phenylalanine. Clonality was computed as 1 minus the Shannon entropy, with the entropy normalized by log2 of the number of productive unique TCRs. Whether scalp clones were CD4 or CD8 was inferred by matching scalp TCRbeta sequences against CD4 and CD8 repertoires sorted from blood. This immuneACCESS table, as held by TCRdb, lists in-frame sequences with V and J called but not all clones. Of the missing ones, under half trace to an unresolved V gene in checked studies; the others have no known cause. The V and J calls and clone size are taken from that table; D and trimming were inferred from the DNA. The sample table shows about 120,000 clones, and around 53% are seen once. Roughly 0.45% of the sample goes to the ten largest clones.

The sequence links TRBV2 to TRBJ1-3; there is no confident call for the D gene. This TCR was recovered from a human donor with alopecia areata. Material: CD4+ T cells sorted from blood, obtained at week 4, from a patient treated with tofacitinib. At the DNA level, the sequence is TGTGCCAGCAGTGTAGACTTACGCTCTGGAAACACCATATATTTT. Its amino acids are CASSVDLRSGNTIYF.